These 18 T cell receptor beta chains were all obtained from the same sample, sequenced in a study of shared clonotypes between healthy human individuals. Terminally differentiated effector memory CD45RA+ cells were excluded from the naive CD8 cells, which were CD45RO-negative and positively selected for CCR7. TCRdb's copy holds only in-frame clones and misses some; the assay was immunoSEQ multiplex PCR. The data contain approximately 590,000 clones, over 95% of them singletons. Source material: naive CD8+ T cells sorted from blood. The receptor source for this set is a woman aged 25 to 39 in good health.

The chain joins TRBV15 to TRBJ2-7, with 8 bases fitting TRBD2. The V gene end was trimmed by 9 bases and the J gene end by 1 base; junction bases not matched to a gene: 8. This CDR3 comprises 14 residues. Germline loops: CDR1 LNHNV, CDR2 YYDKDF (reference sequence). The CDR3 sequence: CATASGSGSYEQYF. Here the CDR3 DNA reads TGTGCCACAGCAAGCGGGAGCGGTTCCTACGAGCAGTACTTC. The variable domain in full, with the rest retrieved from reference TRBV15 and TRBJ2-7, is DAMVIQNPRYQVTQFGKPVTLSCSQTLNHNVMYWYQQKSSQAPKLLFHYYDKDFNNEADTPDNFQSRRPNTSFCFLDIRSPGLGDTAMYLCATASGSGSYEQYFGPGTRLTVT.

The V and J genes are TRBV4-1 and TRBJ2-7, with 7 bases matching TRBD1. Germline V gene lookup returns CDR1 MGHRA and CDR2 YSYEKL. The CDR3 loop spans 18 amino acids. Trimming cost V 0 bases and J 3 bases; bases outside gene matches: 14. CDR3 DNA sequence: TGCGCCAGCAGCCAAGAAATCTTACAGGGGCATAACTACTACGAGCAGTACTTC. Residues: CASSQEILQGHNYYEQYF.

This chain uses TRBV11-3 with TRBJ2-1; perhaps TRBD2 as D (5 bases). This CDR3 is 15 amino acids long. CDR1 SGHNT and CDR2 YENEEA come from the germline V gene. V was clipped by 3 bases and J by 3 bases, with 12 bases between them. The DNA of the CDR3 is TGTGCCAGCAGCTTTCGTGGGAGTGTCTACAATGAGCAGTTCTTC. This encodes CASSFRGSVYNEQFF.

This chain connects TRBV5-1 to TRBJ2-5; 14 bases align to TRBD2. Germline CDR1 SGHRS, CDR2 YFSETQ. Trimming at V came to 1 base and at J to 5 bases, leaving 13 bases not matched to a gene. The CDR3 spans 19 residues. CDR3 loop: CASSLFGLAGGLYEETQYF. The CDR3 DNA is TGCGCCAGCAGCTTGTTTGGACTAGCGGGAGGACTTTATGAGGAGACCCAGTACTTC.

This rearrangement joins TRBV7-7 to TRBJ2-3; possibly TRBD2 for D (6 bases). CDR1 SSHAT and CDR2 FNYEAQ come from the germline V gene (reference sequence). The V gene lost 5 bases and the J gene lost 2 bases, with 14 bases spanning the gap. The length of the CDR3 is 15 residues. CDR3 protein: CASSPGPGDTDTQYF. The CDR3 coding sequence is TGTGCCAGCAGCCCGGGGCCGGGGGACACAGATACGCAGTATTTT.

The chain links TRBV28 to TRBJ1-4; D remains ambiguous. This CDR3 comprises 17 residues. From germline, CDR1 is MDHEN and CDR2 SYDVKM. V lost 3 bases to trimming and J lost 3 bases, with 17 bases between them. The CDR3 region is CASSFLSGLGANEKLFF. As DNA, the CDR3 is TGTGCCAGCAGTTTTTTGTCCGGGCTGGGAGCTAATGAAAAACTGTTTTTT.

The chain has TRBV7-9 and TRBJ2-5; a weak D match, TRBD1 (6 bases). With 2 bases removed from V and 4 bases from J, the gap between germline ends came to 23 bases. The V gene's germline CDR1 is SEHNR and CDR2 FQNEAQ (reference sequence). The CDR3 has 18 residues. As DNA, the CDR3 is TGTGCCAGCAGCTTAAAGGGGGTCGGTAGGGTAGAGAGAGAGACCCAGTACTTC. Its protein product is CASSLKGVGRVERETQYF.

The chain employs TRBV2 and TRBJ2-6; TRBD1 aligns across 9 bases. From germline, CDR1 is SNHLY and CDR2 FYNNEI. This CDR3 has 18 residues. The trim removed 7 bases at V and 4 bases at J, leaving 14 bases unmatched. Here the CDR3 reads CASKITGGAPLGANVLTF. DNA of the CDR3: TGTGCCAGCAAAATAACAGGGGGCGCTCCCCTCGGGGCCAACGTCCTGACTTTC.

The V gene is TRBV7-9, the J gene TRBJ2-1, with 7 bases matching TRBD2. The CDR3 length is 13 residues. Losses at the gene ends were 11 bases for V and 8 bases for J; bases not matched to a gene: 12. The germline gives CDR1 SEHNR, CDR2 FQNEAQ (reference sequence). This chain's CDR3 is CAATSGIKDEQFF. The CDR3 DNA reads TGTGCCGCCACCAGCGGGATTAAGGATGAGCAGTTCTTC.

Concerning this clone itself: Different DNA sequences within this sample yield the same CDR3. The rearrangement links TRBV27 to TRBJ2-1, with 13 bases fitting TRBD2. CDR3 length: 15 residues. Germline V gene lookup returns CDR1 MNHEY and CDR2 SMNVEV (reference sequence). V lost 4 bases to trimming and J lost 7 bases; unmatched junction nucleotides: 4. CDR3 nucleotide sequence: TGTGCCAGCAGTTCCGGGACTAGCGGGAAGAATGAGCAGTTCTTC. Translating it yields CASSSGTSGKNEQFF.

The chain carries TRBV5-4 and TRBJ2-1; D is undetermined. The length of the CDR3 is 15 residues. Germline V gene lookup returns CDR1 SGHNT and CDR2 YYREEE (reference sequence). V lost 0 bases and J 6 bases, leaving 13 bases between the germline ends. The CDR3 coding sequence is TGTGCCAGCAGCTTGGACGTAGCATTAGCCAATGAGCAGTTCTTC. The encoded protein is CASSLDVALANEQFF.

This clone came up once. The chain recombines TRBV6-5 with TRBJ1-5, with D possibly matching TRBD1 (6 bases). Deletions cut 6 bases from V and 2 bases from J, with 14 bases between. The CDR3 sequence is 15 residues long. Germline CDR1 is MNHEY and CDR2 is SVGAGI. CDR3 nucleotides: TGTGCCAGCAGCACAGGGACGGAAGGCAATCAGCCCCAGCATTTT. As protein: CASSTGTEGNQPQHF.

The V and J genes are TRBV4-1 and TRBJ2-7, with D uncertain. V lost 0 bases, J lost 4 bases, and 13 bases lay in between. CDR1 and CDR2 from the germline V gene are MGHRA and YSYEKL. The CDR3 sequence is 15 residues long. The CDR3 spells CASSQDFGRLYEQYF. In DNA, the CDR3 is TGCGCCAGCAGCCAAGATTTCGGCAGATTATACGAGCAGTACTTC.

The chain recombines TRBV28 with TRBJ2-7, with unresolved D. V lost 3 bases and J 1 base, leaving 7 bases between the germline ends. The V gene's germline CDR1 is MDHEN and CDR2 SYDVKM. The CDR3 spans 13 residues. The CDR3 region is CASSFLRSYEQYF. In DNA form, the CDR3 reads TGTGCCAGCAGTTTTCTTCGGTCCTACGAGCAGTACTTC.

This clone showed up just once. The chain couples TRBV28 to TRBJ2-1; D is perhaps TRBD2 (6 bases). Trimming pared 5 bases from V and 4 bases from J, leaving 18 bases between. There are 16 residues in the CDR3. Germline V gives CDR1 MDHEN, CDR2 SYDVKM. CDR3 protein: CASSLVARELYNEQFF. The CDR3, as DNA: TGTGCCAGCAGTCTAGTAGCGCGGGAACTTTACAATGAGCAGTTCTTC.

The rearrangement uses TRBV28 and TRBJ2-7; D is unclear. The CDR3 has 13 residues. Trimming removed 5 bases from V and 0 bases from J, with 8 bases in between. Germline V CDR1 and CDR2: MDHEN, SYDVKM. CDR3 sequence reads: CASSPPFSYEQYF. In DNA, the CDR3 is TGTGCCAGCAGTCCACCTTTCTCCTACGAGCAGTACTTC.

This clone was counted a few times. This chain joins TRBV10-3 and TRBJ2-2; weak D call: TRBD2 (5 bases). The V and J ends lost 8 bases and 5 bases respectively, with 12 bases between them. Germline V lookup: CDR1 ENHRY, CDR2 SYGVKD. This CDR3 comprises 13 residues. The chain's CDR3 is CAIGTSGTGELFF. CDR3 bases: TGTGCCATCGGAACAAGCGGAACCGGGGAGCTGTTTTTT.

The DNA of the CDR3 is TGTGCCAGCAGCCCTCTGGGAGGGGCGGGAAATCAGCCCCAGCATTTT. Its protein is CASSPLGGAGNQPQHF. The chain uses TRBV27 and TRBJ1-5; D perhaps matches TRBD1 (5 bases). Germline CDR1 MNHEY, CDR2 SMNVEV (reference sequence). The CDR3 extends over 16 amino acids. Trimming pared 6 bases from V and 4 bases from J, leaving 19 bases between.